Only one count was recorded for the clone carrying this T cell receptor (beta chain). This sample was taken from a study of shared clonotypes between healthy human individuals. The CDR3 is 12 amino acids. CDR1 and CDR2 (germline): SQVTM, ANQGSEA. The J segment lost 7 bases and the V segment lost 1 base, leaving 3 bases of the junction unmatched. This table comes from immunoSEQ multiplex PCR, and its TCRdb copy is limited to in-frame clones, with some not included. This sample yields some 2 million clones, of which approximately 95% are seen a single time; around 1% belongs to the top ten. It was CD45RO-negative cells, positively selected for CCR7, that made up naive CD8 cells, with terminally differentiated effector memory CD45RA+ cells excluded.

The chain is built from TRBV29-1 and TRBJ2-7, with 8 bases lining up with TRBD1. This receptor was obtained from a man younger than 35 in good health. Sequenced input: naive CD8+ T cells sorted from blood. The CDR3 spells CSVEGQGLEQYF. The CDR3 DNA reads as TGCAGCGTTGAAGGACAGGGGTTAGAGCAGTACTTC.